What follows describes a single T cell receptor (beta chain). Which antigen it targets is not known. Per-nucleotide qualities are absent, and no much larger clonotype sits a single base away. This record comes from a study of T cell responses to AZD1222 COVID-19 vaccine (dated by TCRdb to the early 2020s). With regard to the full study: AZD1222 recipients whose second dose came at about 4 weeks and those whose second dose came at about 12 weeks were combined into one group, since spike-specific TCR depth and breadth did not differ between the two schedules. Trial participants were enrolled by age into subgroups of 18-55, 56-69 and 70-plus years, and 148, 28 and 57 TCR-sequenced participants, respectively, were included in these subgroups. A total of approximately 250 trial participants underwent TCR sequencing, of whom more than 200 had received two doses of AZD1222 and approximately 25 had received two doses of the MenACWY control vaccine. Results and caveats for the whole study, not just this receptor: In the small 56-69-year group, the increase in depth fell short of significance, most likely because of low power. The vaccine-associated CD4 TCRs covered the entire spike protein, and the dominant responses fell in regions 160-218 and 743-854. Reportedly, almost half of the unique spike-specific TCRs recognized epitopes lying outside the regions that are mutated in the B.1.351 and B.1.1.7 variants. Conclusions about previously exposed vaccinees were limited because only six AZD1222 recipients were SARS-CoV-2 seropositive at baseline. Because no day 14 peak-response samples were available, repertoires were characterized only after the peak T cell response. Participants were mostly white British and included more females than males, and it was suggested by the authors that clonal diversity may have been underestimated. Spike-specific TCR breadth and depth rose significantly after two AZD1222 doses compared with day 0 and with MenACWY recipients.

The CDR3 regions of human TCRbeta chains were subjected to immunosequencing. Concerning the study's data processing: Repertoire TCRs were matched against a reference library of SARS-CoV-2-specific TCRs generated with the MIRA antigen-specificity platform. Breadth was defined as the fraction of unique TCRs that were SARS-CoV-2-associated. Depth was defined as the fraction of total T cells that were SARS-CoV-2-associated. Each spike-specific TCR was assigned to its reactive spike region and to a CD4 or CD8 class using the MIRA data. Log10-transformed breadth and depth values were compared by one-way ANOVA with Sidak's multiple comparisons tests. TCRdb's version of the immuneACCESS table is confined to in-frame rearrangements and falls short of the full clone set. An unresolved V gene accounts for under half of the shortfall where checked; the remainder is of unknown origin. The V and J calls and clone size are taken from that table; D and trimming were inferred from the DNA. In this sample the table shows around 130,000 clones, 93% of which occur a single time. Together, the top ten hold approximately 3.4% of the sample.

The label giving this sample's time point can be read as: baseline before first vaccination. Samples from vaccinated people were obtained from the UK trials COV001 and COV002, which included a single-blind randomized controlled phase 2/3 trial of AZD1222 (ChAdOx1 nCoV-19) in healthy adults. For TCRbeta chain sequencing, PBMC samples were collected from trial participants at day 0 and at day 28 after the second dose. Unmatched junction bases come to 5, with V trimmed by 8 bases and J by 4 bases. From the cysteine up to the phenylalanine, the CDR3 has a length of 13 residues. Only the CDR3 DNA stays, 39 bases, in frame from base 1. CDR1 and CDR2 were assigned from the germline V gene as KGHSH and LQKENI.

The rearrangement combines TRBV18 with TRBJ1-1, with 9 central nucleotides matching TRBD1. The sequences come from peripheral blood, collected on day 0 of AZD1222 vaccination. The receptor's source is an adult in good health. The CDR3 loop reads CASVRTGATEAFF. The DNA sequence is as follows: TGTGCCAGCGTAAGGACAGGGGCCACTGAAGCTTTCTTT.